These 27 T cell receptor beta chains originate from one sample sequenced in a study of identical twins. TCRdb itself ran the 5' RACE reads through MiXCR, one entry per CDR3 protein. The data show about 240,000 distinct CDR3 sequences, 7.5% seen once. This same sample was also part of a study on yellow fever vaccine responses in identical twins.

What was sequenced was CD8+ T cells sorted from blood. Receptor source: a young woman in good health.

This clonotype was detected ten times or more. The chain combines TRBV12-3 or TRBV12-4 with TRBJ1-1; D gene uncertain. This CDR3 has 14 residues. Trimming took off 3 bases at V and 4 bases at J, with 12 bases between the two ends. The CDR3 DNA reads as TGTGCCAGCAGTTTTACAGCGATTGGCACTGAAGCTTTCTTT. Amino acid sequence: CASSFTAIGTEAFF.

The V call is TRBV5-6, the J call TRBJ2-1, with 9 bases lining up with TRBD2. Germline lookup yields CDR1 SGHDT and CDR2 YYEEEE. The CDR3 is 16 residues long. The V segment lost 4 bases and the J segment 1 base; nucleotides outside the gene matches: 6. CDR3 nucleotide sequence: TGTGCCAGCAGCACCTTAGCGGGAGAGTCCTACAATGAGCAGTTCTTC. Encoded protein: CASSTLAGESYNEQFF.

The rearrangement uses TRBV4-1 and TRBJ2-1; 9 bases are shared with TRBD2. The CDR3 length is 15 residues. The junction had 6 bases not matched to a gene; V was cut back by 0 bases and J by 9 bases. Germline assignment: CDR1 MGHRA and CDR2 YSYEKL. Here the CDR3 DNA reads TGCGCCAGCAGCCAAGAGCTAGCGGGGTTGAGTGAGCAGTTCTTC. Translating it yields CASSQELAGLSEQFF.

This clonotype was found many times. J is TRBJ2-1 and V is TRBV28; tentative D call: TRBD2 (6 bases). The CDR3 contains 14 residues. Deletions cut 8 bases from V and 8 bases from J, with 19 bases between. Germline V gene lookup returns CDR1 MDHEN and CDR2 SYDVKM. CDR3 sequence reads: CASQGWRGDYEQFF. CDR3 coding DNA: TGTGCCAGCCAAGGGTGGAGGGGTGACTATGAGCAGTTCTTC. Drawing the rest from reference TRBV28 and TRBJ2-1, the complete variable domain is DVKVTQSSRYLVKRTGEKVFLECVQDMDHENMFWYRQDPGLGLRLIYFSYDVKMKEKGDIPEGYSVSREKKERFSLILESASTNQTSMYLCASQGWRGDYEQFFGPGTRLTVL.

V gene TRBV27 combines with J gene TRBJ2-7; unclear D gene. Germline assignment: CDR1 MNHEY and CDR2 SMNVEV (reference sequence). This CDR3 spans 13 amino acids. V lost 3 bases, J lost 3 bases, and 9 bases lay in between. The CDR3 spells CASSFGRDYEQYF. The CDR3 region has the DNA TGTGCCAGCAGTTTTGGCAGAGACTACGAGCAGTACTTC.

This clonotype was recorded at least ten times. The rearrangement joins TRBV6-6 to TRBJ1-1; D unclear. Trimming stripped 7 bases from V and 6 bases from J, with 9 bases between. The germline CDR1 and CDR2 sequences are MNHNY and SVGAGI (reference sequence). This CDR3 has 11 residues. The CDR3 DNA reads as TGTGCCAGCATTAACGGTGCTGAAGCTTTCTTT. Translation gives CASINGAEAFF.

This clonotype was detected only a few times. This chain uses TRBV7-8 with TRBJ2-7; D is undetermined. Germline V gives CDR1 SGHVS, CDR2 FQNEAQ. The CDR3 extends over 17 amino acids. V was pared by 5 bases and J by 3 bases, with 23 bases between. The CDR3 DNA reads as TGTGCCAGCAGCCCCCGGGCAGGACGCTTTGTAATCTACGAGCAGTACGTC. Amino acid sequence: CASSPRAGRFVIYEQYV.

This clonotype was detected ten times or more. This rearrangement joins TRBV25-1 to TRBJ2-1, with D tentatively TRBD1 (5 bases). Germline assignment: CDR1 MGHDK and CDR2 SYGVNS. The CDR3 totals 13 residues. The V gene lost 6 bases and the J gene lost 1 base, with 7 bases spanning the gap. The CDR3 DNA reads TGTGCCAGCAGCTGGACATCCTACAATGAGCAGTTCTTC. Protein product: CASSWTSYNEQFF.

The V gene is TRBV20-1, the J gene TRBJ2-1; 11 nucleotides line up with TRBD2. V shed 1 base and J 8 bases; nucleotides not matched to a gene: 7. Per germline, CDR1 DFQATT and CDR2 SNEGSKA (reference sequence). The CDR3 spans 15 residues. The CDR3 region has the DNA TGCAGTGCTAGAGGGCTAGCGGGGGGTCTCGATGAGCAGTTCTTC. Translation gives CSARGLAGGLDEQFF.

In this sample, this clonotype turned up many times. This chain joins TRBV9 and TRBJ2-7; 7 bases match TRBD1. CDR1 is SGDLS, CDR2 YYNGEE, per germline. Germline trimming cut 4 bases from V and 5 bases from J; bases unmatched to any gene: 18. CDR3 size: 17 residues. CDR3 in DNA: TGTGCCAGCAGCCCTTACATCGGTCTAAGGGGGCTGGACGAGCAGTACTTC. The encoded protein is CASSPYIGLRGLDEQYF. The full variable domain, completed using reference TRBV9 and TRBJ2-7, is DSGVTQTPKHLITATGQRVTLRCSPRSGDLSVYWYQQSLDQGLQFLIQYYNGEERAKGNILERFSAQQFPDLHSELNLSSLELGDSALYFCASSPYIGLRGLDEQYFGPGTRLTVT.

This clonotype has at least ten counts. The V and J genes are TRBV2 and TRBJ2-2; 8 bases match TRBD1. This CDR3 has 14 amino acids. Germline V gene data show CDR1 as SNHLY and CDR2 as FYNNEI. Unmatched junction bases numbered 6, after V lost 10 bases and J lost 2 bases. CDR3 sequence (DNA): TGTGCCACACTTACAGGGGGAAACACCGGGGAGCTGTTTTTT. Protein sequence: CATLTGGNTGELFF.

This clonotype was seen a handful of times. The chain combines TRBV6-5 with TRBJ2-7, with TRBD2 matching 9 bases. Germline assignment: CDR1 MNHEY and CDR2 SVGAGI. There are 18 residues in the CDR3. The J segment lost 2 bases and the V segment lost 0 bases, leaving 11 bases of the junction unmatched. CDR3 in DNA: TGTGCCAGCAGTTACTCCAGGTACGGGACTAGCCCAACCTACGAGCAGTACGTC. This codes for CASSYSRYGTSPTYEQYV.

This clonotype was observed a handful of times. V gene TRBV7-6 combines with J gene TRBJ2-7; 9 bases are a match to TRBD1. The CDR3 sequence is 17 residues long. V was pared by 2 bases and J by 1 base, with 9 bases of the junction left unmatched. The germline V gene encodes CDR1 SGHVS and CDR2 FNYEAQ. The CDR3 nucleotides are TGTGCCAGCAGCTTAAGGCCAGGGGACAGGGTATCCTACGAGCAGTACTTC. Encoded protein: CASSLRPGDRVSYEQYF. The entire variable domain, with the rest obtained from reference TRBV7-6 and TRBJ2-7, is as follows: GAGVSQSPRYKVTKRGQDVALRCDPISGHVSLYWYRQALGQGPEFLTYFNYEAQQDKSGLPNDRFSAERPEGSISTLTIQRTEQRDSAMYRCASSLRPGDRVSYEQYFGPGTRLTVT.

This clonotype was detected a few times. V gene TRBV7-6 combines with J gene TRBJ2-1, with D perhaps matching TRBD2 (6 bases). The CDR3 covers 15 residues. Germline CDR1 SGHVS, CDR2 FNYEAQ. With 0 bases removed from V and 5 bases from J, the gap between germline ends came to 11 bases. CDR3 region: CASSLATGDHNEQFF. DNA for the CDR3: TGTGCCAGCAGCTTAGCGACGGGAGACCACAATGAGCAGTTCTTC. Full variable domain (rest looked up from reference TRBV7-6 and TRBJ2-1): GAGVSQSPRYKVTKRGQDVALRCDPISGHVSLYWYRQALGQGPEFLTYFNYEAQQDKSGLPNDRFSAERPEGSISTLTIQRTEQRDSAMYRCASSLATGDHNEQFFGPGTRLTVL.

The CDR3 here is CASSTAAGATPYNEQFF. As DNA, the CDR3 is TGTGCCAGCAGCACCGCAGCGGGGGCTACGCCGTACAATGAGCAGTTCTTC. The chain uses TRBV7-8 and TRBJ2-1, with 8 bases aligning to TRBD2. V lost 5 bases, J lost 4 bases, and 13 bases stayed unmatched. Germline loops: CDR1 SGHVS, CDR2 FQNEAQ. The length of the CDR3 is 17 residues. The full variable domain, in which reference TRBV7-8 and TRBJ2-1 provide the parts outside the CDR3, is GAGVSQSPRYKVAKRGQDVALRCDPISGHVSLFWYQQALGQGPEFLTYFQNEAQLDKSGLPSDRFFAERPEGSVSTLKIQRTQQEDSAVYLCASSTAAGATPYNEQFFGPGTRLTVL.

Many counts were recorded for this clonotype. This chain joins TRBV5-1 and TRBJ2-5; D is perhaps TRBD1 (5 bases). Trimming removed 4 bases at V and 2 bases at J, with 15 bases between. The CDR3 has 15 amino acids. Germline CDR1 SGHRS, CDR2 YFSETQ. Written as DNA, the CDR3 is TGCGCCAGCAGCCGTCGAACAGGCCGTCAAGAGACCCAGTACTTC. It specifies CASSRRTGRQETQYF.

This rearrangement joins TRBV28 to TRBJ2-3, with D perhaps matching TRBD2 (6 bases). This CDR3 is 16 amino acids long. Trimming shortened V by 3 bases and J by 1 base, and 14 bases separated the two germline ends. Germline CDR1 and CDR2: MDHEN and SYDVKM. The CDR3 sequence is CASSFPPAGRTDTQYF. In nucleotides, the CDR3 is TGTGCCAGCAGTTTCCCTCCAGCGGGCCGCACAGATACGCAGTATTTT.

The table lists this clonotype with a few counts. J is TRBJ2-7 and V is TRBV7-6; tentatively, D is TRBD1 (6 bases). Germline V gives CDR1 SGHVS, CDR2 FNYEAQ. This CDR3 region has 14 residues. The ends were cut back, 5 bases at V and 0 bases at J, with 11 bases in the middle. This chain's CDR3 is CASSKQTGSYEQYV. The CDR3 nucleotides are TGTGCCAGCAGCAAACAGACAGGCTCCTACGAGCAGTACGTC.

This clonotype was found a few times. The chain has TRBV11-2 and TRBJ2-2, with TRBD1 as a possible D gene (5 bases). The germline CDR1 and CDR2 sequences are SGHAT and FQNNGV. This CDR3 is 19 amino acids long. The V gene lost 2 bases and the J gene lost 0 bases, with 19 bases spanning the gap. The CDR3: CASSLNLVRPTANTGELFF. The CDR3 region has the DNA TGTGCCAGCAGCTTAAACTTAGTCCGTCCGACAGCGAACACCGGGGAGCTGTTTTTT. The complete variable domain, with remaining parts taken from reference TRBV11-2 and TRBJ2-2, reads EAGVAQSPRYKIIEKRQSVAFWCNPISGHATLYWYQQILGQGPKLLIQFQNNGVVDDSQLPKDRFSAERLKGVDSTLKIQPAKLEDSAVYLCASSLNLVRPTANTGELFFGEGSRLTVL.

This clonotype showed up many times. The chain has TRBV29-1 and TRBJ1-2; a weak D match, TRBD1 (6 bases). Germline V lookup: CDR1 SQVTM, CDR2 ANQGSEA. V was cut by 3 bases and J by 3 bases, with 14 bases left in between. This CDR3 contains 14 residues. DNA of the CDR3: TGCAGCGTTGATTTGGGGGCAGATCACTATGGCTACACCTTC. This sequence encodes CSVDLGADHYGYTF.

This clonotype has more than one count but fewer than ten. The chain has TRBV27 and TRBJ2-7, with D perhaps matching TRBD2 (5 bases). CDR3 length: 14 residues. The V end was cut by 4 bases, the J end by 7 bases, with 17 bases between. CDR1 is MNHEY, CDR2 SMNVEV, per germline (reference sequence). CDR3: CASSSRTEAPEQYF. The CDR3 region has the DNA TGTGCCAGCAGTTCTCGGACTGAAGCCCCTGAGCAGTACTTC.

Note on this clonotype: Compared with germline, one end of the junction differs, possibly owing to a read error. This chain joins TRBV28 and TRBJ2-5; 8 bases line up with TRBD2. From germline, CDR1 is MDHEN and CDR2 SYDVKM. The CDR3 runs to 19 residues. In nucleotides, the CDR3 is TGTGCCAGCAGTTTACCCCCCGGGGGGGAGAAGATGTACCAAGAGTCCCAGTACTTC. Residues: CASSLPPGGEKMYQESQYF.

J is TRBJ2-3 and V is TRBV5-1, with 12 bases fitting TRBD2. The CDR3 extends over 19 amino acids. The junction had 17 bases not matched to a gene; V was cut back by 4 bases and J by 5 bases. CDR1 and CDR2 from the germline V gene are SGHRS and YFSETQ. CDR3 nucleotides: TGCGCCAGCAGCCCTTCGGGACCGAGACTAGCGGGGGATCAAGATACGCAGTATTTT. As protein: CASSPSGPRLAGDQDTQYF.

This clonotype was seen more than once but under ten times. J is TRBJ2-1 and V is TRBV19; a weak D match, TRBD2 (6 bases). Germline loops: CDR1 LNHDA, CDR2 SQIVND (reference sequence). V lost 3 bases and J 0 bases, leaving 15 bases between the germline ends. The CDR3 totals 17 residues. The CDR3 here is CASSIEAGSSSYNEQFF. In DNA form, the CDR3 reads TGTGCCAGTAGTATCGAGGCGGGATCGAGCTCCTACAATGAGCAGTTCTTC.

This clonotype was counted a few times. In DNA, the CDR3 is TGTGCCAGCAGTCTTGGACTAAGCCGCACAGATACGCAGTATTTT. Translated: CASSLGLSRTDTQYF. This chain links TRBV6-1 with TRBJ2-3; TRBD2 is a possible D gene (6 bases). CDR1 and CDR2 (germline): MNHNS, SASEGT. The CDR3 sequence is 15 residues long. V was cut by 5 bases and J by 1 base, with 13 bases left in between.

In its sample, this clonotype was seen many times. The gene calls are TRBV12-3 or TRBV12-4 and TRBJ1-5, with a tentative D call TRBD1 (6 bases). This CDR3 spans 14 amino acids. Trimming pared 6 bases from V and 5 bases from J, leaving 14 bases between. CDR3 bases: TGTGCCAGCAGGCGACAGGAAAGGGATCAGCCCCAGCATTTT. Protein: CASRRQERDQPQHF.

Many counts were recorded for this clonotype. The chain has TRBV28 and TRBJ2-2; a weak D match, TRBD2 (6 bases). The CDR3 is 16 amino acids. In germline, CDR1 is MDHEN, CDR2 SYDVKM. The V and J ends lost 1 base and 1 base respectively, with 10 bases between them. CDR3 loop: CASSLYPGVNTGELFF. For the CDR3, the DNA is TGTGCCAGCAGTTTATACCCGGGGGTGAACACCGGGGAGCTGTTTTTT.